Listed below are T cell receptor beta chains from one sample, sequenced in a study of T cell changes during pregnancy in multiple sclerosis. Assay used: immunoSEQ multiplex PCR; TCRdb lists only in-frame clones, some missing. The top ten clones hold more than 1.5% of a sample with around 96,000 clones, about 94% of them seen once. The material sequenced was peripheral blood, taken after pregnancy. The receptor source for this set is a female donor in good health, enrolled as a control in a pregnancy study. CDR3s include the opening cysteine and the closing phenylalanine or tryptophan. Fields, in order: D gene, clone size, V gene, J gene, CDR3 protein, CDR3 DNA. A D gene is named only where the DNA matches it firmly. The size entry is marked missing in some rows and otherwise reads once, few, many or a size class.

d_call: -; clone_size: -; v_call: TRBV2; j_call: TRBJ1-2; cdr3_aa: CASSETTLANYGYTF; cdr3_nt: TGTGCCAGCAGTGAGACGACATTAGCTAACTATGGCTACACCTTC
d_call: TRBD1; clone_size: -; v_call: TRBV10-3; j_call: TRBJ2-6; cdr3_aa: CAIRGQGASGANVLTF; cdr3_nt: TGTGCCATCAGGGGACAGGGGGCTTCTGGGGCCAACGTCCTGACTTTC
d_call: TRBD1; clone_size: -; v_call: TRBV28; j_call: TRBJ1-4; cdr3_aa: CASSLSGGNEKLFF; cdr3_nt: TGTGCCAGCAGTTTGTCAGGGGGAAATGAAAAACTGTTTTTT
d_call: TRBD1; clone_size: -; v_call: TRBV15; j_call: TRBJ2-5; cdr3_aa: CATSRDPDSDRGKTQYF; cdr3_nt: TGTGCCACCAGCAGAGATCCTGATTCGGACAGGGGGAAGACCCAGTACTTC
d_call: -; clone_size: -; v_call: TRBV5-1; j_call: TRBJ2-2; cdr3_aa: CASSLAGNTGELFF; cdr3_nt: TGCGCCAGCAGCTTGGCAGGAAACACCGGGGAGCTGTTTTTT
d_call: TRBD1; clone_size: -; v_call: TRBV10-3; j_call: TRBJ1-1; cdr3_aa: CAIRGQWGRGENTEAFF; cdr3_nt: TGTGCCATCAGGGGACAGTGGGGTAGGGGAGAAAACACTGAAGCTTTCTTT
d_call: -; clone_size: -; v_call: TRBV5-1; j_call: TRBJ2-5; cdr3_aa: CASSFREQETQYF; cdr3_nt: TGCGCCAGCAGCTTTAGGGAGCAGGAGACCCAGTACTTC
d_call: -; clone_size: -; v_call: TRBV6-5; j_call: TRBJ2-7; cdr3_aa: CASSYSKQGLHEQYF; cdr3_nt: TGTGCCAGCAGTTACTCGAAGCAGGGCCTGCACGAGCAGTACTTC
d_call: -; clone_size: -; v_call: TRBV9; j_call: TRBJ1-1; cdr3_aa: CASSKNINFDSDSAFF; cdr3_nt: TGTGCCAGCAGCAAAAACATAAACTTCGACAGTGATTCGGCTTTCTTT
d_call: -; clone_size: -; v_call: TRBV28; j_call: TRBJ2-7; cdr3_aa: CASSLSRGNRGGSYEQYF; cdr3_nt: TGTGCCAGCAGTTTAAGTCGGGGTAATAGGGGAGGTTCCTACGAGCAGTACTTC
d_call: -; clone_size: once; v_call: TRBV27; j_call: TRBJ1-2; cdr3_aa: CASSLSPPRFYGYTF; cdr3_nt: TGTGCCAGCAGTTTATCCCCGCCCAGGTTCTATGGCTACACCTTC
d_call: TRBD1; clone_size: -; v_call: TRBV11-2; j_call: TRBJ1-1; cdr3_aa: CASSLAVDRRSFF; cdr3_nt: TGTGCCAGCAGCTTAGCGGTGGACAGGAGGTCTTTCTTT
d_call: TRBD2; clone_size: -; v_call: TRBV28; j_call: TRBJ2-1; cdr3_aa: CASSLGAGGSYNEQFF; cdr3_nt: TGTGCCAGCAGTTTAGGGGCGGGAGGCTCCTACAATGAGCAGTTCTTC
d_call: TRBD2; clone_size: -; v_call: TRBV7-9; j_call: TRBJ2-5; cdr3_aa: CASSFAGGMETQYF; cdr3_nt: TGTGCCAGCAGCTTTGCGGGAGGGATGGAGACCCAGTACTTC
d_call: TRBD2; clone_size: -; v_call: TRBV27; j_call: TRBJ2-7; cdr3_aa: CASRTSGITYEQYF; cdr3_nt: TGTGCCAGCAGGACTAGCGGGATCACCTACGAGCAGTACTTC
d_call: -; clone_size: -; v_call: TRBV5-1; j_call: TRBJ2-1; cdr3_aa: CASRAVGGVYNEQFF; cdr3_nt: TGCGCCAGCCGAGCGGTCGGCGGGGTTTACAATGAGCAGTTCTTC
d_call: TRBD2; clone_size: -; v_call: TRBV7-9; j_call: TRBJ2-5; cdr3_aa: CASSPREGPNQETQYF; cdr3_nt: TGTGCCAGCAGCCCCCGGGAGGGACCAAATCAAGAGACCCAGTACTTC
d_call: -; clone_size: -; v_call: TRBV5-1; j_call: TRBJ1-1; cdr3_aa: CASSFGGAGTEAFF; cdr3_nt: TGCGCCAGCAGCTTTGGGGGCGCGGGCACTGAAGCTTTCTTT
d_call: -; clone_size: -; v_call: TRBV15; j_call: TRBJ1-5; cdr3_aa: CATSRGIWGLPDQPQHF; cdr3_nt: TGTGCCACCAGCAGAGGCATTTGGGGGCTACCCGATCAGCCCCAGCATTTT
d_call: TRBD1; clone_size: -; v_call: TRBV6-5; j_call: TRBJ2-7; cdr3_aa: CASSTDRGRLEQYF; cdr3_nt: TGTGCCAGCAGTACAGACAGGGGCCGTCTGGAGCAGTACTTC
d_call: -; clone_size: -; v_call: TRBV11-2; j_call: TRBJ2-1; cdr3_aa: CASSLDRGSGYEQFF; cdr3_nt: TGTGCCAGCAGCTTAGATAGGGGAAGCGGGTATGAGCAGTTCTTC
d_call: TRBD1; clone_size: -; v_call: TRBV7-6; j_call: TRBJ1-1; cdr3_aa: CASSWTGNTEAFF; cdr3_nt: TGTGCCAGCAGCTGGACAGGGAACACTGAAGCTTTCTTT
d_call: TRBD1; clone_size: -; v_call: TRBV28; j_call: TRBJ1-1; cdr3_aa: CASSLSLTGDAEAFF; cdr3_nt: TGTGCCAGCAGTTTATCTCTTACAGGGGATGCTGAAGCTTTCTTT
d_call: TRBD2; clone_size: -; v_call: TRBV7-9; j_call: TRBJ2-7; cdr3_aa: CASSAPGLAGKTYEQYF; cdr3_nt: TGTGCCAGCAGCGCACCCGGACTAGCGGGAAAAACCTACGAGCAGTACTTC
d_call: TRBD1; clone_size: -; v_call: TRBV5-4; j_call: TRBJ2-7; cdr3_aa: CASSLPGGNEQYF; cdr3_nt: TGTGCCAGCAGCTTGCCAGGGGGCAACGAGCAGTACTTC
d_call: -; clone_size: -; v_call: TRBV7-9; j_call: TRBJ2-2; cdr3_aa: CASSEDTVTGELFF; cdr3_nt: TGTGCCAGCAGCGAGGACACCGTCACCGGGGAGCTGTTTTTT
d_call: -; clone_size: -; v_call: TRBV5-5; j_call: TRBJ1-2; cdr3_aa: CASSGSVVYYGYTF; cdr3_nt: TGTGCCAGCAGCGGTTCTGTAGTCTACTATGGCTACACCTTC
d_call: TRBD1; clone_size: -; v_call: TRBV7-9; j_call: TRBJ1-1; cdr3_aa: CASSLVKTGEAFF; cdr3_nt: TGTGCCAGCAGCTTAGTTAAGACAGGGGAAGCTTTCTTT
d_call: -; clone_size: -; v_call: TRBV5-1; j_call: TRBJ2-5; cdr3_aa: CASSEQGSEETQYF; cdr3_nt: TGCGCCAGCAGCGAACAGGGTTCGGAGGAGACCCAGTACTTC
d_call: TRBD2; clone_size: -; v_call: TRBV5-1; j_call: TRBJ2-2; cdr3_aa: CASRRDGRTEVGELFF; cdr3_nt: TGCGCCAGCAGAAGGGACGGGAGGACTGAGGTCGGGGAGCTGTTTTTT
d_call: TRBD1; clone_size: -; v_call: TRBV11-2; j_call: TRBJ2-1; cdr3_aa: CASRAAGTGGRNEQFF; cdr3_nt: TGTGCCAGCAGGGCAGCCGGGACAGGGGGCAGGAATGAGCAGTTCTTC
d_call: -; clone_size: few; v_call: TRBV30; j_call: TRBJ1-1; cdr3_aa: CAWSAQGYEAFF; cdr3_nt: TGTGCCTGGAGTGCACAGGGATATGAAGCTTTCTTT
d_call: TRBD2; clone_size: -; v_call: TRBV7-8; j_call: TRBJ2-1; cdr3_aa: CASSLFGREGDNEQFF; cdr3_nt: TGTGCCAGCAGCTTATTCGGGAGGGAGGGCGATAATGAGCAGTTCTTC
d_call: TRBD2; clone_size: -; v_call: TRBV28; j_call: TRBJ2-1; cdr3_aa: CASSLWSSGRGVYHEQFF; cdr3_nt: TGTGCCAGCAGTTTATGGTCTAGCGGGAGGGGCGTCTATCATGAGCAGTTCTTC
d_call: -; clone_size: few; v_call: TRBV9; j_call: TRBJ2-7; cdr3_aa: CASSPSDRSYEQYF; cdr3_nt: TGTGCCAGCAGCCCCAGCGACAGGTCCTACGAGCAGTACTTC
d_call: -; clone_size: once; v_call: TRBV5-6; j_call: TRBJ2-7; cdr3_aa: CASSLDRNYEQYF; cdr3_nt: TGTGCCAGCAGCTTGGACAGGAACTACGAGCAGTACTTC
d_call: TRBD1; clone_size: -; v_call: TRBV6-1; j_call: TRBJ1-5; cdr3_aa: CASSASPGQGFGNQPQHF; cdr3_nt: TGTGCCAGCAGTGCTTCTCCGGGACAGGGTTTCGGCAATCAGCCCCAGCATTTT
d_call: TRBD1; clone_size: -; v_call: TRBV2; j_call: TRBJ2-6; cdr3_aa: CASTRQHPGGTGANVLTF; cdr3_nt: TGTGCCAGCACGCGCCAGCACCCAGGGGGTACTGGGGCCAACGTCCTGACTTTC
d_call: -; clone_size: -; v_call: TRBV5-1; j_call: TRBJ1-1; cdr3_aa: CASSSGGGYTEAFF; cdr3_nt: TGCGCCAGCAGCTCGGGGGGTGGTTACACTGAAGCTTTCTTT
d_call: TRBD1; clone_size: -; v_call: TRBV28; j_call: TRBJ1-1; cdr3_aa: CASSPDRVSEAFF; cdr3_nt: TGTGCCAGCAGTCCGGACAGGGTGAGTGAAGCTTTCTTT
d_call: -; clone_size: -; v_call: TRBV2; j_call: TRBJ1-2; cdr3_aa: CASSSARTGRNYGYTF; cdr3_nt: TGTGCCAGCAGTTCGGCCCGGACGGGGAGAAACTATGGCTACACCTTC
d_call: -; clone_size: once; v_call: TRBV5-5; j_call: TRBJ2-7; cdr3_aa: CASSFRDTNSEQYF; cdr3_nt: TGTGCCAGCAGTTTCCGGGACACAAACTCCGAGCAGTACTTC
d_call: TRBD2; clone_size: -; v_call: TRBV7-9; j_call: TRBJ2-1; cdr3_aa: CASTRIAGGYNEQFF; cdr3_nt: TGTGCCAGCACTAGAATAGCGGGAGGATACAATGAGCAGTTCTTC
d_call: -; clone_size: once; v_call: TRBV2; j_call: TRBJ1-4; cdr3_aa: CASSDRGGTDEKLFF; cdr3_nt: TGTGCCAGCAGTGATCGAGGGGGAACTGATGAAAAACTGTTTTTT
d_call: TRBD2; clone_size: -; v_call: TRBV5-4; j_call: TRBJ2-1; cdr3_aa: CASSSSGGESYNEQFF; cdr3_nt: TGTGCCAGCAGCTCCTCGGGGGGAGAGTCCTACAATGAGCAGTTCTTC
d_call: -; clone_size: once; v_call: TRBV4-1; j_call: TRBJ2-7; cdr3_aa: CASSQDGFSGYEQYF; cdr3_nt: TGCGCCAGCAGCCAAGACGGATTCTCGGGCTACGAGCAGTACTTC
d_call: -; clone_size: -; v_call: TRBV19; j_call: TRBJ1-1; cdr3_aa: CASRDRGEAFF; cdr3_nt: TGTGCCAGTAGGGACAGAGGGGAAGCTTTCTTT
d_call: TRBD1; clone_size: -; v_call: TRBV18; j_call: TRBJ2-7; cdr3_aa: CASSPVSGAGQASYEQYF; cdr3_nt: TGTGCCAGCTCACCTGTCAGTGGGGCGGGACAGGCCTCCTACGAGCAGTACTTC
d_call: -; clone_size: -; v_call: TRBV28; j_call: TRBJ2-7; cdr3_aa: CASRGSGHPYEQYF; cdr3_nt: TGTGCCAGCAGAGGTTCGGGACATCCATACGAGCAGTACTTC
d_call: TRBD2; clone_size: -; v_call: TRBV10-3; j_call: TRBJ2-1; cdr3_aa: CAINPSVRLADKLLSSYNEQFF; cdr3_nt: TGTGCCATCAACCCATCCGTAAGACTAGCGGATAAACTATTGAGCTCCTACAATGAGCAGTTCTTC
d_call: TRBD2; clone_size: -; v_call: TRBV2; j_call: TRBJ2-3; cdr3_aa: CASKSGLAGGGALTGADTQYF; cdr3_nt: TGTGCCAGCAAATCGGGACTAGCGGGAGGTGGGGCCTTAACGGGCGCAGATACGCAGTATTTT
d_call: -; clone_size: -; v_call: TRBV5-6; j_call: TRBJ2-5; cdr3_aa: CASSLGALRGTQYF; cdr3_nt: TGTGCCAGCAGCTTAGGGGCTCTTAGAGGGACCCAGTACTTC
d_call: TRBD2; clone_size: -; v_call: TRBV28; j_call: TRBJ2-3; cdr3_aa: CASRGGNTDTQYF; cdr3_nt: TGTGCCAGCCGCGGGGGAAACACAGATACGCAGTATTTT
d_call: -; clone_size: -; v_call: TRBV7-2; j_call: TRBJ2-4; cdr3_aa: CASSLGLEGAKNIQYF; cdr3_nt: TGTGCCAGCAGCTTAGGGTTGGAGGGCGCCAAAAACATTCAGTACTTC
d_call: TRBD2; clone_size: -; v_call: TRBV5-6; j_call: TRBJ2-1; cdr3_aa: CASSLAGTNSNEQFF; cdr3_nt: TGTGCCAGCAGCTTGGCCGGGACTAACTCCAATGAGCAGTTCTTC